These T cell receptor beta chains were read from a single sample in a study of beta chain features in type 1 diabetes. TCRdb's copy holds only in-frame clones and misses some; the assay was immunoSEQ multiplex PCR. This repertoire shows 970,000 or so clones, roughly 15% found once; its top ten account for 0.023%. Sequencing was done on a sample of naive CD4+ T cells from blood. The receptors shown here come from a woman younger than 35 in good health. Each CDR3 is given with its conserved first and last residue. The D gene is left open where the match is weak. The size entry is marked missing in some rows and otherwise reads once, few, many or a size class.

j_gene	abundance	v_gene	d_gene	CDR3nt	CDR3aa
TRBJ1-1	.	TRBV4-3	.	TGCGCCAGCAGCCAAGGGATCGGGACGCGGTCTAGTGCTGAAGCTTTCTTT	CASSQGIGTRSSAEAFF
TRBJ2-3	.	TRBV7-2	TRBD2	TGTGCCAGCAGCTTTCAGGCGGTCCCCGGGGGGACAGATACGCAGTATTTT	CASSFQAVPGGTDTQYF
TRBJ2-7	.	TRBV7-9	.	TGTGCCAGCAGAGCTTGGGGCTCCTACGAGCAGTACTTC	CASRAWGSYEQYF
TRBJ1-2	.	TRBV7-2	TRBD1	TGTGCCAGCAGCTTAGATCTTAGGGGGCCGCGTGGCTACACCTTC	CASSLDLRGPRGYTF
TRBJ2-3	few	TRBV5-1	.	TGCGCCAGCAGCTTGATGGGGGCCGGCACAGATACGCAGTATTTT	CASSLMGAGTDTQYF
TRBJ2-1	.	TRBV10-3	.	TGTGCCATCAGTGGACTGGGAGAGTACAATGAGCAGTTCTTC	CAISGLGEYNEQFF
TRBJ2-5	.	TRBV9	TRBD2	TGTGCCAGCAGCGTAGCTACCCTAGCGGGACAAGAGACCCAGTACTTC	CASSVATLAGQETQYF
TRBJ2-2	few	TRBV5-4	.	TGTGCCAGCAGCTTGGACACCGGGGAGCTGTTTTTT	CASSLDTGELFF
TRBJ2-7	.	TRBV2	TRBD2	TGTGCCAGCAAGGTAGGACTAGTAGGCGAGCAGTACTTC	CASKVGLVGEQYF
TRBJ2-1	.	TRBV4-2	.	TGTGCCAGCAGCCAAGAGGGCGGATTATACAATGAGCAGTTCTTC	CASSQEGGLYNEQFF
TRBJ1-1	.	TRBV7-9	.	TGTGCCAGCAGCTTAGAAACGGAGGAAGCTTTCTTT	CASSLETEEAFF
TRBJ2-7	.	TRBV21-1	.	TGTGCCAGCAGCAAAGAAGGGCTTTTGGCAGCGCTATCCAGCGAGCAGTACTTC	CASSKEGLLAALSSEQYF
TRBJ2-3	few	TRBV18	.	TGTGCCAGCTCTCCGATGAGTGCAGATACGCAGTATTTT	CASSPMSADTQYF
TRBJ2-3	.	TRBV5-1	.	TGCGCCAGCAGCCAACAGGACTCTACAGATACGCAGTATTTT	CASSQQDSTDTQYF
TRBJ2-2	.	TRBV9	TRBD2	TGTGCCAGCAGCGTAGCTATAGCGGGAGCTAACACCGGGGAGCTGTTTTTT	CASSVAIAGANTGELFF
TRBJ2-1	.	TRBV28	.	TGTGCCAGCAGTTTAAGGGAAAATGAGCAGTTCTTC	CASSLRENEQFF
TRBJ1-2	.	TRBV28	.	TGTGCCAGCAGTACGGACAGCTATGGCTACACCTTC	CASSTDSYGYTF
TRBJ2-7	.	TRBV28	.	TGTGCCAGCAGTTTAGCCCGGACAGCCACATATGCAGAGCAGTACTTC	CASSLARTATYAEQYF
TRBJ2-1	few	TRBV29-1	TRBD1	TGCAGCGCGCGGGACAGGGACTACAATGAGCAGTTCTTC	CSARDRDYNEQFF
TRBJ2-5	.	TRBV7-9	.	TGTGCCAGCAGCTTAGTACAGTCCCAAGAGACCCAGTACTTC	CASSLVQSQETQYF
TRBJ2-7	.	TRBV6-1	.	TGTGCCAGCAGTGAAATGTTCCACTACGAGCAGTACTTC	CASSEMFHYEQYF
TRBJ2-1	.	TRBV29-1	.	TGCAGTTCTCCAGGAGTTAAGGGGTCCAATGAGCAGTTCTTC	CSSPGVKGSNEQFF
TRBJ2-5	.	TRBV7-9	TRBD1	TGTGCCAGCAGCTTCTCCGGGACAGTCCAAGAGACCCAGTACTTC	CASSFSGTVQETQYF